A single T cell receptor (beta chain) is shown here with its context. The target antigen is unknown. TCRB transcripts that were expressed got sequenced, as all of the isolated RNA had been reverse transcribed. Using immunoSEQ multiplex PCR, the repertoire was profiled, and TCRdb retains in-frame clones only, with some absent. This table has 400,000 or so clones, 9.6% appearing once. This specimen belongs to a study of beta chain features in type 1 diabetes. The overall study: Sorted cells, 107,917,701 in number, were examined across all samples. Study-level points and caveats: Shortening of TCRB CDR3s, moderate but significant, appeared in all four CD4+ subsets of Type 1 diabetes patients. Shorter templates might be favored by PCR, equally in patients and controls. In the patient group, naive, central memory and Treg TCRB repertoires seemed more alike than in the healthy donor group.

The length of the CDR3 is 17 residues. CDR1 MGHRA and CDR2 YSYEKL come from the germline V gene. With 5 bases clipped from V and 4 bases from J, the junction kept 6 bases outside the gene matches. Sequenced material: central memory CD4+ T cells from blood. This receptor was taken from a man aged 30 to 45 with type 1 diabetes. The chain links TRBV4-1 to TRBJ2-2, with TRBD2 identical over 14 bases. The CDR3 spells CASSGTSGSLSTGELFF. The DNA for the CDR3 is TGCGCCAGCAGCGGGACTAGCGGGAGTTTATCCACCGGGGAGCTGTTTTTT.